The 18 T cell receptor beta chains below come from one sample, sequenced in a study of graft-versus-host responses after intestinal transplantation. Assay: immunoSEQ multiplex PCR; the TCRdb copy retains only in-frame clones and omits some. The table shows 100,000 to 120,000 clones, with 93% occurring only once. Their antigens are not known. The source material was unstimulated CD8+ T cells sorted from spleen or lymph node cells, sampled before intestinal transplant. The receptor set was obtained from a human donor who received an intestinal transplant.

The genes are TRBV7-2 and TRBJ2-7, with D possibly TRBD2 on 6 matching bases. The germline V and J ends were trimmed by 2 bases and 5 bases, with 13 bases remaining between them. Germline V gives CDR1 SGHTA, CDR2 FQGNSA. The CDR3 spans 14 residues. The CDR3 nucleotides are TGTGCCAGCAGCTTACTTGGGGGGACCGACGAGCAGTACTTC. The encoded protein is CASSLLGGTDEQYF.

The rearrangement links TRBV12-5 to TRBJ2-1; TRBD2 matches 7 bases. The CDR3 spans 16 residues. The germline CDR1 and CDR2 sequences are LGHNT and FRNRAP. With 1 base clipped from V and 5 bases from J, the junction kept 8 bases outside the gene matches. The CDR3 spells CASGLAFTGTNNEQFF. The CDR3 DNA is TGTGCTAGTGGTTTGGCTTTTACCGGGACTAACAATGAGCAGTTCTTC.

The DNA of the CDR3 is TGTGCCAGCAGCCCCCGTCGGCGGACTGGCCTCACAGATACGCAGTATTTT. Protein: CASSPRRRTGLTDTQYF. This chain connects TRBV7-3 to TRBJ2-3; D is possibly TRBD2 (5 bases). Per germline, CDR1 SGHTA and CDR2 FQGTGA. This CDR3 spans 17 amino acids. The germline V and J ends were trimmed by 5 bases and 2 bases, with 20 bases remaining between them.

This clone was seen a handful of times. V gene TRBV28 combines with J gene TRBJ1-2, with D possibly being TRBD1 (6 bases). CDR1 and CDR2 from the germline V gene are MDHEN and SYDVKM. The CDR3 totals 14 residues. The germline V and J ends were trimmed by 5 bases and 4 bases, with 14 bases remaining between them. CDR3 amino acids: CASSRGRGAYGYTF. The CDR3 DNA is TGTGCCAGCAGTCGCGGTCGGGGGGCCTATGGCTACACCTTC.

J is TRBJ2-7 and V is TRBV29-1; 8 bases are a match to TRBD2. This CDR3 comprises 14 residues. J gave up 0 bases and V 6 bases, and 7 bases lay outside the gene matches. Germline V gene lookup returns CDR1 SQVTM and CDR2 ANQGSEA. CDR3 in DNA: TGCAGCGTGGCCGGGGGGGACACCTCCTACGAGCAGTACTTC. Translating it yields CSVAGGDTSYEQYF.

CDR3 DNA sequence: TGTGCCAGCAGCCCACTAGCGGGAGGGTCCAATGAGCAGTTCTTC. Protein sequence: CASSPLAGGSNEQFF. The chain links TRBV7-3 to TRBJ2-1; 13 positions match TRBD2. The CDR3 length is 15 residues. Per germline, CDR1 SGHTA and CDR2 FQGTGA. The V segment lost 5 bases and the J segment 6 bases; nucleotides outside the gene matches: 4.

V is TRBV12-5 and J is TRBJ2-5; no clear D gene. Matching the DNA end better, TRBJ2-7 makes the J call doubtful. The V gene's germline CDR1 is LGHNT and CDR2 FRNRAP. The CDR3 has 12 amino acids. CDR3 amino acids: CASGLSFYEQYF. The CDR3 DNA reads TGTGCTAGTGGTCTCTCCTTTTACGAGCAGTACTTC.

In DNA, the CDR3 is TGTGCCAGCAGTGAATTCGGGGAGACCCAGTACTTC. Protein sequence: CASSEFGETQYF. The genes are TRBV6-5 and TRBJ2-5; D uncertain. Germline V gene sequence: CDR1 MNHEY, CDR2 SVGAGI. The CDR3 loop spans 12 amino acids. Trimming stripped 5 bases from V and 5 bases from J, with 9 bases between.

The chain joins TRBV11-2 to TRBJ2-7; 10 bases line up with TRBD2. V lost 3 bases and J lost 3; bases outside the gene matches: 5. Germline loops: CDR1 SGHAT, CDR2 FQNNGV. The CDR3 has 15 amino acids. The CDR3 bases are TGTGCCAGCAGCTTGAGGACTAGCGGAAACTACGAGCAGTACTTC. This translates into CASSLRTSGNYEQYF.

This sequence joins TRBV6-5 and TRBJ2-1, with a tentative D call TRBD1 (5 bases). Per germline, CDR1 MNHEY and CDR2 SVGAGI. This CDR3 spans 16 amino acids. V was pared by 2 bases and J by 5 bases, with 16 bases between. CDR3 sequence: CASSYGALGVNNEQFF. CDR3 DNA: TGTGCCAGCAGTTACGGGGCCCTAGGAGTGAACAATGAGCAGTTCTTC.

V usage is TRBV14 and J usage is TRBJ1-1; TRBD1 aligns across 7 bases. The CDR3 sequence is 16 residues long. V dropped 0 bases and J dropped 6; count of bases not matched to a gene: 10. The germline gives CDR1 SGHDN, CDR2 FVKESK. CDR3 sequence (DNA): TGTGCCAGCAGCCAAGAAACAGGGGACTTTATTTCTGAAGCTTTCTTT. Translating gives CASSQETGDFISEAFF.

This clone was counted between two and nine times. V gene TRBV7-9 combines with J gene TRBJ1-4; tentative D call: TRBD1 (6 bases). The CDR3 covers 15 residues. Germline CDR1 SEHNR, CDR2 FQNEAQ (reference sequence). Trimming pared 4 bases from V and 8 bases from J, leaving 17 bases between. CDR3 nucleotide sequence: TGTGCCAGCAGCTCCCCTGTTACAGGGAGCGAAAAACTGTTTTTT. Protein product: CASSSPVTGSEKLFF.

The chain combines TRBV30 with TRBJ2-7; D call uncertain. V was clipped by 3 bases and J by 1 base, with 4 bases between them. CDR3 size: 11 residues. Germline-derived CDR1 and CDR2 are GTSNPN and SVGIG (reference sequence). The CDR3 spells CAWSDSYEQYF. The CDR3 DNA is TGTGCCTGGAGCGATTCCTACGAGCAGTACTTC.

This clone was found a few times. This chain uses TRBV30 with TRBJ2-1; D gene uncertain. Per germline, CDR1 GTSNPN and CDR2 SVGIG (reference sequence). This CDR3 contains 13 residues. The V gene lost 8 bases and the J gene lost 9 bases, with 20 bases spanning the gap. DNA of the CDR3: TGTGCCGCCCTCCTGGCGACCGGGCCTGAGCAGTTCTTC. Amino acid sequence: CAALLATGPEQFF. Full variable domain (rest looked up from reference TRBV30 and TRBJ2-1): SQTIHQWPATLVQPVGSPLSLECTVEGTSNPNLYWYRQAAGRGLQLLFYSVGIGQISSEVPQNLSASRPQDRQFILSSKKLLLSDSGFYLCAALLATGPEQFFGPGTRLTVL.

This chain connects TRBV5-5 to TRBJ1-5, with 11 positions matching TRBD1. J gave up 6 bases and V 3 bases, and 5 bases lay outside the gene matches. Per germline, CDR1 SGHKS and CDR2 YYEKEE (reference sequence). The CDR3 is 15 amino acids. Written as DNA, the CDR3 is TGTGCCAGCAGCTGGACAGGGGGCGGGTTTCAGCCCCAGCATTTT. Translating gives CASSWTGGGFQPQHF.

The chain links TRBV7-9 to TRBJ1-2; 7 bases match TRBD1. CDR1 and CDR2 from the germline V gene are SEHNR and FQNEAQ (reference sequence). V lost 1 base, J lost 1 base, and 3 bases stayed unmatched. This CDR3 is built from 15 residues. Here the CDR3 reads CASSLVGQHNYGYTF. The CDR3 DNA is TGTGCCAGCAGCTTAGTGGGACAGCATAACTATGGCTACACCTTC.

J is TRBJ2-5 and V is TRBV19, with D unresolved. Germline CDR1 is LNHDA and CDR2 is SQIVND (reference sequence). This CDR3 contains 16 residues. The V gene lost 5 bases and the J gene lost 5 bases, with 21 bases spanning the gap. The CDR3 sequence: CASSPFGEQNRETQYF. DNA of the CDR3: TGTGCCAGTAGTCCGTTTGGGGAACAGAATCGGGAGACCCAGTACTTC.

The V and J genes are TRBV28 and TRBJ2-1; maybe TRBD2 (6 bases). The CDR3 loop spans 14 amino acids. Germline CDR1 is MDHEN and CDR2 is SYDVKM. V was cut by 6 bases and J by 9 bases, with 18 bases left in between. The CDR3 DNA follows: TGTGCCAGCAGCACCATATTAGTGGGGGGTGAGCAGTTCTTC. Its translation is CASSTILVGGEQFF.